This T cell receptor (beta chain) stems from a study of blood T cell repertoires in COVID-19. Study details: Spain, Italy and the United States supplied samples that represented acute and convalescent COVID-19. PBMCs, B-cell-depleted T cells, or T cells were the source of the cDNA or gDNA that made up the material.

This CDR3 comprises 12 residues. V dropped 8 bases and J dropped 5; count of bases not matched to a gene: 5. Study processing details: Reference gene primer amplification gave nucleated cell count estimates. Some clones are missing from TCRdb's copy, which holds only in-frame ones; the method was immunoSEQ multiplex PCR. V and J calls and clone size follow that table, whereas D and trimming were derived from the DNA. The sample holds 100,000 to 150,000 clones, 85% seen once. Sequencing was performed on peripheral blood. This sequence joins TRBV12-3 or TRBV12-4 and TRBJ2-7, with TRBD1 matching 8 bases. The receptor comes from a man older than 75 with active or convalescent COVID-19. The CDR3 is CASGGQGNEQYF. The CDR3 region has the DNA TGTGCCAGCGGAGGACAGGGAAACGAGCAGTACTTC.